What follows is one TCR beta chain and its context. This sample is drawn from a study of blood T cell repertoires in COVID-19. The CDR3 runs 16 residues. Germline CDR1 is SGHNT and CDR2 is YENEEA. Trimming took 4 bases from V and 3 from J, leaving 16 bases between them. Assay used: immunoSEQ multiplex PCR; TCRdb lists only in-frame clones, some missing. The sample contains a few hundred thousand clones, about 91% of which appear only once. The TCR originated in a woman aged 40 to 50 with acute COVID-19. The sample was PBMCs or T cells enriched from blood (not recorded which). The chain has TRBV11-3 and TRBJ1-5; TRBD1 is a possible D gene (6 bases). The CDR3 here is CASSYRVQGTNQPQHF. The CDR3 coding sequence is TGTGCCAGCAGCTATAGGGTACAGGGTACCAATCAGCCCCAGCATTTT.